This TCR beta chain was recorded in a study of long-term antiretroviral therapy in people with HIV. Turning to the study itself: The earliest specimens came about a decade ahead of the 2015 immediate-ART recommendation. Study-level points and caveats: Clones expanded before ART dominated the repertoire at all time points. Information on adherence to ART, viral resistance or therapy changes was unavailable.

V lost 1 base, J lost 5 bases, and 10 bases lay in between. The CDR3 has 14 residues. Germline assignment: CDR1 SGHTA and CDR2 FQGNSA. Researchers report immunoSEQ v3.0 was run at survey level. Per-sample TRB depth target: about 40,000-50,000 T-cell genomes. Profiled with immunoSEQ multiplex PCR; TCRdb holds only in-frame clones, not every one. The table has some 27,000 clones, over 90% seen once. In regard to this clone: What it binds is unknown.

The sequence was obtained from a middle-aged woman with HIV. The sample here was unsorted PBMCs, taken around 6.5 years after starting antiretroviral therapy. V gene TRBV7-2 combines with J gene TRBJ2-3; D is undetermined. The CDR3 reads CASSLVRAGDTQYF. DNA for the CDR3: TGTGCCAGCAGCTTAGTAAGAGCTGGAGATACGCAGTATTTT.